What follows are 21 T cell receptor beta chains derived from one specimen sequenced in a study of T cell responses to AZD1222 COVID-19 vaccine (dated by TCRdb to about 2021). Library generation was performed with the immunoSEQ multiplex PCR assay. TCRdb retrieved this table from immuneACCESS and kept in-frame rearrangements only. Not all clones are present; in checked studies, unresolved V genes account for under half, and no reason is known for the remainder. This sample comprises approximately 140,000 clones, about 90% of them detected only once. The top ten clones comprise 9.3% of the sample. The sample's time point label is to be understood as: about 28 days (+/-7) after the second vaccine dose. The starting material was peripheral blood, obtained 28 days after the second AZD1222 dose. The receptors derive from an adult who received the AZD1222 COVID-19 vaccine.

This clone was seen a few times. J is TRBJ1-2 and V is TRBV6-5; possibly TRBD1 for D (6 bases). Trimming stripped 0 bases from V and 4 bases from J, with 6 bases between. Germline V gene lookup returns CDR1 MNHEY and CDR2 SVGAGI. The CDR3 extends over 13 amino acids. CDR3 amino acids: CASSYSDSYGYTF. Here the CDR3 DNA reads TGTGCCAGCAGTTACTCGGACAGCTATGGCTACACCTTC.

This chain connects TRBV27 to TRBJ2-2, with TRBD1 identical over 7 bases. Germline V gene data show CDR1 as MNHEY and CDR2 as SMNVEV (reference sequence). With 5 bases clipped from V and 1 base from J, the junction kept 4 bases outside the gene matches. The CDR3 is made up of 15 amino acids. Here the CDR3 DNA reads TGTGCCAGCAGTCCCCGGACAGGGAACACCGGGGAGCTGTTTTTT. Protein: CASSPRTGNTGELFF.

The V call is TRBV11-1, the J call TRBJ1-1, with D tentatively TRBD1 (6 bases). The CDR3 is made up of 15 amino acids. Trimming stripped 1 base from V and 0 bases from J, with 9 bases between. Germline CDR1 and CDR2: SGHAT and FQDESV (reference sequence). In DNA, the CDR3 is TGTGCCAGCAGCTTAGGTTGGGACATGAACACTGAAGCTTTCTTT. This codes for CASSLGWDMNTEAFF.

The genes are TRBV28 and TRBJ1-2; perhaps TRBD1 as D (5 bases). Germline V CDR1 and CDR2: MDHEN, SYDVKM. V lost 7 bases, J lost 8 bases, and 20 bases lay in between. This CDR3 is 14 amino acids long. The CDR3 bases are TGTGCCAGCACCCAACGAGGGGACCTAAAGGGCTACACCTTC. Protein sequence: CASTQRGDLKGYTF.

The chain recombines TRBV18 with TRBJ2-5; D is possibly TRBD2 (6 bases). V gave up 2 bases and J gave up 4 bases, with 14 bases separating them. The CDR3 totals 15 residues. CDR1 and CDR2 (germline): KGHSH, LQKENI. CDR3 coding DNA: TGTGCCAGCTCACCAAACGAGAGGCGGGGAGAGACCCAGTACTTC. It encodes CASSPNERRGETQYF.

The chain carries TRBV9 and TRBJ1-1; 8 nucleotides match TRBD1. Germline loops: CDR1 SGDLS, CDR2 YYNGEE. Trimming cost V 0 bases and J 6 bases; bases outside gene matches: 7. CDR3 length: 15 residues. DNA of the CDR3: TGTGCCAGCAGCGTAGGAGAGGTACAGGGGGCTGAAGCTTTCTTT. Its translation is CASSVGEVQGAEAFF.

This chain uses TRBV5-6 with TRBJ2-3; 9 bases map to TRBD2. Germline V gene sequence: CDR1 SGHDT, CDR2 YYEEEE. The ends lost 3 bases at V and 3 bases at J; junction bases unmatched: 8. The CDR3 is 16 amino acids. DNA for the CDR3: TGTGCCAGCAGCTGGGTAGCGGGAGCGTCGACAGATACGCAGTATTTT. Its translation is CASSWVAGASTDTQYF. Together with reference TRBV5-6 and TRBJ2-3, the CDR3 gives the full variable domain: DAGVTQSPTHLIKTRGQQVTLRCSPKSGHDTVSWYQQALGQGPQFIFQYYEEEERQRGNFPDRFSGHQFPNYSSELNVNALLLGDSALYLCASSWVAGASTDTQYFGPGTRLTVL.

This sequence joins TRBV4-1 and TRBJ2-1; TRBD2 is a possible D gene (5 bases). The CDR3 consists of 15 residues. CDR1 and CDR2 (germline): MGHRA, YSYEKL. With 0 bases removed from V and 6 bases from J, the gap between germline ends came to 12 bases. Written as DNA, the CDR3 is TGCGCCAGCAGCCAAGAGGACTCCGGGGTCAATGAGCAGTTCTTC. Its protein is CASSQEDSGVNEQFF.

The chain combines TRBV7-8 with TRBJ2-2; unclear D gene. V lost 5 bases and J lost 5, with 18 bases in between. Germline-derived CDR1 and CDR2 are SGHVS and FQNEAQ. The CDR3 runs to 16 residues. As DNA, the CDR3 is TGTGCCAGCAGCCCCCGAGGCGCCCATGGAACCGGGGAGCTGTTTTTT. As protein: CASSPRGAHGTGELFF.

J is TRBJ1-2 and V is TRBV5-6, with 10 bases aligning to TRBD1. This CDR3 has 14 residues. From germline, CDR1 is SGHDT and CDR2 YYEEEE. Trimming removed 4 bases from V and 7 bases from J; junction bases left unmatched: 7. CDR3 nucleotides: TGTGCCAGCAGCCCGGGACAGGGGAGGGGTGGCTACACCTTC. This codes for CASSPGQGRGGYTF.

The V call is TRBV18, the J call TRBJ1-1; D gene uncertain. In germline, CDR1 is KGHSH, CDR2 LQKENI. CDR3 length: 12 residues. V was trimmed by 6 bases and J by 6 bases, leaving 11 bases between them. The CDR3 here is CASSPRVAEAFF. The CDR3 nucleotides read TGTGCCAGCTCCCCCCGGGTGGCTGAAGCTTTCTTT.

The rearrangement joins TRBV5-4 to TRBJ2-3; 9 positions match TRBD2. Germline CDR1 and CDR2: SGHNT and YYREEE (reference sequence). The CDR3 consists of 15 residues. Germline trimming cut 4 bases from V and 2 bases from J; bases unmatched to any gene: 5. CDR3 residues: CASSQRGALTDTQYF. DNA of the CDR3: TGTGCCAGCAGCCAGCGGGGGGCCCTCACAGATACGCAGTATTTT.

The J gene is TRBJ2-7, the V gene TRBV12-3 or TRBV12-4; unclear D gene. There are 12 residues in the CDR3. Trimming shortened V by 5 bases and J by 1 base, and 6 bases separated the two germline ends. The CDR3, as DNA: TGTGCCAGCAGTCCCGTTTCCTACGAGCAGTACTTC. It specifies CASSPVSYEQYF.

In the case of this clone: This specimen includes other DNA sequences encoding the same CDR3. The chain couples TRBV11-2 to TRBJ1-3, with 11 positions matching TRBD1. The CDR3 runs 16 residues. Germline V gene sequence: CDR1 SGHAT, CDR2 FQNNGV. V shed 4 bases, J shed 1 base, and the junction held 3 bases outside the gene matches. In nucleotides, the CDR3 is TGTGCCAGCAGCTCTGGACAGGGGGCATCTGGAAACACCATATATTTT. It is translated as CASSSGQGASGNTIYF.

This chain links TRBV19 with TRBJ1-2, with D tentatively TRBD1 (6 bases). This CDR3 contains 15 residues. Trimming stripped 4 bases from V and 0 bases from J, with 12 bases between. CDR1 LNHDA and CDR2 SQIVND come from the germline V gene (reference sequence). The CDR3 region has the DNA TGTGCCAGTAGTACGAAGGACAGTACTAACTATGGCTACACCTTC. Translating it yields CASSTKDSTNYGYTF.

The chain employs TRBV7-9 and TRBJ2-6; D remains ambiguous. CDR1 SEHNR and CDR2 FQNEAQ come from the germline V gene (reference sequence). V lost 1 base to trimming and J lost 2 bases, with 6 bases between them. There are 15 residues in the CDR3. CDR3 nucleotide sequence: TGTGCCAGCAGCTTAGTGGGCACTGGGGCCAACGTCCTGACTTTC. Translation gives CASSLVGTGANVLTF.

The CDR3 DNA reads TGCGCCAGCAGCTTGGCCGTAAGGGCCGAGGACTATGGCTACACCTTC. Translating it yields CASSLAVRAEDYGYTF. V and J are TRBV5-1 and TRBJ1-2; D remains ambiguous. Trimming cost V 0 bases and J 3 bases, with 15 bases left between them. This CDR3 has 16 amino acids. Germline CDR1 SGHRS, CDR2 YFSETQ.

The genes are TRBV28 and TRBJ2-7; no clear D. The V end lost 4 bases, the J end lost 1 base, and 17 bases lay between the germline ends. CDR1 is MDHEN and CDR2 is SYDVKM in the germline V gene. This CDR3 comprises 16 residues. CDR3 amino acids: CASSSPLRARSYEQYV. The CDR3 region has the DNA TGTGCCAGCAGTTCACCCCTCCGCGCCAGGTCCTACGAGCAGTACGTC.

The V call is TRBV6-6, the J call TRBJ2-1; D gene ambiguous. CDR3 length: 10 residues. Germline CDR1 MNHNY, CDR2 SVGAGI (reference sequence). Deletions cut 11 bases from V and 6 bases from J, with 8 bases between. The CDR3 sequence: CASYGNEQFF. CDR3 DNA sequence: TGTGCCTCCTACGGCAATGAGCAGTTCTTC.

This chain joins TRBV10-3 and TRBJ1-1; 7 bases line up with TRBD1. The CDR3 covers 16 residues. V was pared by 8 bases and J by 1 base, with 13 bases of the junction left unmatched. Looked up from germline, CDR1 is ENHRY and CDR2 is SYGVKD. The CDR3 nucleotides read TGTGCCATCTCCCGGGGGTCCCGGGACAGGAACACTGAAGCTTTCTTT. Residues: CAISRGSRDRNTEAFF.

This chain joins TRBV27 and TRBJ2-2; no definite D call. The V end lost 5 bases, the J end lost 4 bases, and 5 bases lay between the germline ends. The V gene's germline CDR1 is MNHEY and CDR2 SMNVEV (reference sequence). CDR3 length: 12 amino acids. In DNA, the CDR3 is TGTGCCAGCAGTAAAATCACCGGGGAGCTGTTTTTT. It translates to CASSKITGELFF.